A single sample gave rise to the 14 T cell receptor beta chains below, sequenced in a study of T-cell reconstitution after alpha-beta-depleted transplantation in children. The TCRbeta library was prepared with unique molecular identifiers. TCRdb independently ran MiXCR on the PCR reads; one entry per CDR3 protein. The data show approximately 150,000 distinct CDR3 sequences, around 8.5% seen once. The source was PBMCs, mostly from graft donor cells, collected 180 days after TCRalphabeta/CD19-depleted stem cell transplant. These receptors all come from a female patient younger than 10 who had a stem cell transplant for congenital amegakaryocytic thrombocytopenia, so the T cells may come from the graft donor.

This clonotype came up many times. The CDR3 here is CASSSNFPSEQYF. The CDR3 region has the DNA TGTGCCAGCAGCTCAAACTTCCCCAGCGAGCAGTACTTC. This chain links TRBV5-4 with TRBJ2-7, with D unclear. V was pared by 3 bases and J by 6 bases, with 13 bases between. The germline CDR1 and CDR2 sequences are SGHNT and YYREEE (reference sequence). The CDR3 sequence is 13 residues long. Looking up the rest from reference TRBV5-4 and TRBJ2-7 gives the full variable domain: ETGVTQSPTHLIKTRGQQVTLRCSSQSGHNTVSWYQQALGQGPQFIFQYYREEENGRGNFPPRFSGLQFPNYSSELNVNALELDDSALYLCASSSNFPSEQYFGPGTRLTVT.

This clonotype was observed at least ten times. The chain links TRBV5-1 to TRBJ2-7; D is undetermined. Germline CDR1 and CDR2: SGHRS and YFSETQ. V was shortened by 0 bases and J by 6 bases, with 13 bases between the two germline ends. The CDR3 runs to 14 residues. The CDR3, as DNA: TGCGCCAGCAGCTTGGGTTGGCAGAACCCCGAGCAGTACTTC. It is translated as CASSLGWQNPEQYF.

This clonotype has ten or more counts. DNA of the CDR3: TGTGCCAGCACCCTCAGGGGTTTAGGCACTGAAGCTTTCTTT. Protein product: CASTLRGLGTEAFF. The chain carries TRBV12-3 or TRBV12-4 and TRBJ1-1; D is possibly TRBD1 (6 bases). With 7 bases removed from V and 4 bases from J, the gap between germline ends came to 16 bases. The CDR3 is made up of 14 amino acids.

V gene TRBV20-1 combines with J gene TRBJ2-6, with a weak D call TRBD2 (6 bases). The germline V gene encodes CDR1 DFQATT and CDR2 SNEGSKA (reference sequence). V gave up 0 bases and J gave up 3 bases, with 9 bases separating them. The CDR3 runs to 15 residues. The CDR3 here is CSAREGGIGANVLTF. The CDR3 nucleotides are TGCAGTGCTAGAGAAGGAGGGATTGGGGCCAACGTCCTGACTTTC.

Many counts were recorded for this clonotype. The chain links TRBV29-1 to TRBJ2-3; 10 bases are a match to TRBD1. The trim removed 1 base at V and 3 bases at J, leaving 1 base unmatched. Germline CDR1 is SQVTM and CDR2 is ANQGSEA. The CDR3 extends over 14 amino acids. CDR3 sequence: CSVEGTGGTDTQYF. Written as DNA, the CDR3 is TGCAGCGTTGAAGGGACAGGGGGTACAGATACGCAGTATTTT.

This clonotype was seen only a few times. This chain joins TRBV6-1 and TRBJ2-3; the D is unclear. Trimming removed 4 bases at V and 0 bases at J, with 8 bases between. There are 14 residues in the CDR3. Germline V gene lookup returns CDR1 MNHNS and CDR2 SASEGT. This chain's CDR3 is CASSGPPSTDTQYF. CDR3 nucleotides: TGTGCCAGCAGTGGACCGCCTAGCACAGATACGCAGTATTTT.

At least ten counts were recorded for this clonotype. The CDR3 here is CASSPRGQGRPGPQHF. The CDR3 nucleotides are TGTGCCAGCAGCCCCCGTGGACAGGGGCGTCCGGGGCCCCAGCATTTT. The V and J genes are TRBV21-1 and TRBJ1-5; the table's D call TRBD1 went unverified against the DNA. TRBV21-1 is termed a pseudogene. The CDR3 runs 16 residues.

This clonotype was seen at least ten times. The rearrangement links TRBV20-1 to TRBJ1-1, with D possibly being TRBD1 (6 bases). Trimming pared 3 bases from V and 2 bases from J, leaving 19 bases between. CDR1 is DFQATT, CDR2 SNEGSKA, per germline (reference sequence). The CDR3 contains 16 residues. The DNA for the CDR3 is TGCAGTGCTAGCCGGCGGTTAGGACAGAGTAACACTGAAGCTTTCTTT. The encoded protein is CSASRRLGQSNTEAFF.

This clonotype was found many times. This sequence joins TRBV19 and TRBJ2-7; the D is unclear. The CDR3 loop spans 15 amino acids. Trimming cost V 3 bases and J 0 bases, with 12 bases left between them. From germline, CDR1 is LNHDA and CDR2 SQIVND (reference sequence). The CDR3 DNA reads TGTGCCAGTAGTATCTCCAGTGCGAGCTCCTACGAGCAGTACTTC. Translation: CASSISSASSYEQYF.

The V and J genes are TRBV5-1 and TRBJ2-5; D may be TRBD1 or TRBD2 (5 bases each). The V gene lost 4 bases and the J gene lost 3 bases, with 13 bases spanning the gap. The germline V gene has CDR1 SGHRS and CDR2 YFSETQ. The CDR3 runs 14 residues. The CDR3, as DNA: TGCGCCAGCAGCCGGGTAGGGACGAAAGAGACCCAGTACTTC. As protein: CASSRVGTKETQYF.

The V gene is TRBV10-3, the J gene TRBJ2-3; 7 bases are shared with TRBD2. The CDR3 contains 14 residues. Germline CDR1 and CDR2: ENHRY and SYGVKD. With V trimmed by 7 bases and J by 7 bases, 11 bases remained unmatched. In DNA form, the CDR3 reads TGTGCCATCAAAGGTCTGGGGGGGGAGAATACGCAGTATTTT. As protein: CAIKGLGGENTQYF.

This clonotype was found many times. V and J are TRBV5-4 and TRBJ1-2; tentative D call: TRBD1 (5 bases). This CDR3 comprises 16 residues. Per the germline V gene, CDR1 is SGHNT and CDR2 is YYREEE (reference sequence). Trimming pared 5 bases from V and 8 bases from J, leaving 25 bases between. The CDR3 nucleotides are TGTGCCAGCAGGAGTTCCGGGACGGATCCGTTCGGGGGCTACACCTTC. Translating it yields CASRSSGTDPFGGYTF.

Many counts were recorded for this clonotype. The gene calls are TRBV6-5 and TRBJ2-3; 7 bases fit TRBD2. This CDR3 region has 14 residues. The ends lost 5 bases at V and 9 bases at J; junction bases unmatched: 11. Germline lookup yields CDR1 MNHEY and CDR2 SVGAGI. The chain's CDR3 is CASSPLFAGDTQYF. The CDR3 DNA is TGTGCCAGCAGTCCCCTGTTTGCGGGAGACACGCAGTATTTT.

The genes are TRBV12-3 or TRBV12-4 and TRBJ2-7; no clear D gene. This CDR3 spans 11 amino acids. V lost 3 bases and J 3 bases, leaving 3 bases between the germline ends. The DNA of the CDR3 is TGTGCCAGCAGTTTGGGCTACGAGCAGTACGTC. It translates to CASSLGYEQYV.